The sequence of this T cell receptor (beta chain) was determined in a study of cytomegalovirus exposure and HLA in healthy donors. Regarding this clone: Its target is unknown.

This CDR3 region has 14 residues. The germline gives CDR1 KGHSH, CDR2 LQKENI. The V end lost 0 bases, the J end lost 6 bases, and 12 bases lay between the germline ends. The study's findings and limits: A previous analysis found most TCR beta V segments productive roughly 90% or roughly 30% of the time.

The study ran its PCR with 60 Vbeta and 13 Jbeta primers. Profiled with immunoSEQ multiplex PCR; TCRdb holds only in-frame clones, not every one. The sample includes 200,000 to 250,000 clones. V and J are TRBV18 and TRBJ2-7; maybe TRBD2 (5 bases). Sequencing was performed on PBMCs. This receptor was identified in a girl aged 2-10 years in good health and CMV-seropositive. Here the CDR3 reads CASSPPGVNGEQYF. As DNA, the CDR3 is TGTGCCAGCTCACCACCCGGGGTCAACGGCGAGCAGTACTTC.